Reported below is one TCR beta chain. The V and J ends lost 4 bases and 5 bases, in that order; junction bases with no gene match: 14. CDR1 and CDR2 from the germline V gene are LGHNA and YSLEER. The CDR3 spans 18 residues. The sample is drawn from a study of patients and donors after allogeneic stem cell transplantation. MiXCR was run by TCRdb on the RT-PCR reads, yielding one entry per CDR3 protein. The profile shows roughly 250,000 distinct CDR3 sequences, 11% to 15% of them singletons. The chain links TRBV4-3 to TRBJ2-7; 13 nucleotides align to TRBD2. Sequencing input: blood, either unsorted or a sorted T cell fraction (not recorded which). The TCR was taken from a human donor who was either an allogeneic HSCT recipient or a stem cell or donor lymphocyte infusion donor (not recorded which). It is not recorded whose cells these are; they may come from a transplant donor. The CDR3 DNA reads as TGCGCCAGCAGCCTAGCCACTAGCGGGGGGGCCCAGACCAACGAGCAGTACTTC. Translation: CASSLATSGGAQTNEQYF.